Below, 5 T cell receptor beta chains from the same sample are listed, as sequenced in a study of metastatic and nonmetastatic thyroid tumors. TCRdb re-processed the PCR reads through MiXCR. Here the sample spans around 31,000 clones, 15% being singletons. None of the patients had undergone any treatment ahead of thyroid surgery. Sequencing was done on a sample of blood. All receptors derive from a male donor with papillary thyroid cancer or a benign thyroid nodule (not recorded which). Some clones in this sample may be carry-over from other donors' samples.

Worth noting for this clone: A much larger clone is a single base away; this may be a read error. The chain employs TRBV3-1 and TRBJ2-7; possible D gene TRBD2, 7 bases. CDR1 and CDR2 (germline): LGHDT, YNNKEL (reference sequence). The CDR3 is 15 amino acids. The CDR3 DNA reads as TGTAACAGCAGCGCCGAAGGGGGGGCCCGGTACGAGCAGTACTTC. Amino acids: CNSSAEGGARYEQYF.

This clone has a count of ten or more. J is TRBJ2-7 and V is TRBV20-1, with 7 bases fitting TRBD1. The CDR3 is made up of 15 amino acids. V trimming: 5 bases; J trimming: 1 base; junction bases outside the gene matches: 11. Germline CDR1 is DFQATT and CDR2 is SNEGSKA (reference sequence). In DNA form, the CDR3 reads TGCAGTGCTCAATCCGGGACAGCTGATTCCTACGAGCAGTACTTC. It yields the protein CSAQSGTADSYEQYF.

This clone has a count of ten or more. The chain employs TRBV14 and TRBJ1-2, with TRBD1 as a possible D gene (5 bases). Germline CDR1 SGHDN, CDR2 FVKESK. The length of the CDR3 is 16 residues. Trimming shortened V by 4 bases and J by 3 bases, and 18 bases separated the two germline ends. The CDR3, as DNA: TGTGCCAGCAGCCCACTCGGTAAGGGGAGGCACTATGGCTACACCTTC. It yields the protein CASSPLGKGRHYGYTF.

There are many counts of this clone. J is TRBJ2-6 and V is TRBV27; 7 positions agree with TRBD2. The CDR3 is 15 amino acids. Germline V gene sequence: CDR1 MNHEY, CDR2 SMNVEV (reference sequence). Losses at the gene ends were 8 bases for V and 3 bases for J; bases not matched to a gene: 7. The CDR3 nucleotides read TGTGCCAGCGGGAGGGAGTCCTTTGGGGCCAACGTCCTGACTTTC. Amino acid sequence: CASGRESFGANVLTF.

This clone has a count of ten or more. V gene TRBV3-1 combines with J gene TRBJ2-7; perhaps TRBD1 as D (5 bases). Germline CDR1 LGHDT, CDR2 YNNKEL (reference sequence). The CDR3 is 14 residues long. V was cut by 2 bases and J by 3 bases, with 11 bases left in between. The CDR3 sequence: CASSQRGVDYEQYF. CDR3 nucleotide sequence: TGTGCCAGCAGCCAAAGGGGCGTTGACTACGAGCAGTACTTC.